The TCR beta chain under discussion was sequenced for a study of cytomegalovirus exposure and HLA in healthy donors. Notes on the study in general: Later analysis associated a missense DCLRE1C variant with TCR beta V- and J-gene trimming. Segments of the TCR beta V type were, in most cases, productive about 87% or about 30% of the time in an earlier analysis. There were reportedly fewer N-insertions in an Asian-associated ancestry cluster than the roughly 670-donor mean, in a later analysis.

Germline CDR1 and CDR2: SEHNR and FQNEAQ (reference sequence). The CDR3 consists of 15 residues. Trimming removed 6 bases from V and 0 bases from J, with 12 bases in between. Regarding this clone: Its antigen is undetermined.

The PCR was carried out with 60 Vbeta primers and 13 Jbeta primers. Profiled with immunoSEQ multiplex PCR; TCRdb holds only in-frame clones, not every one. The sample lists more than 150,000 clones; over 75% were seen once. The V and J genes are TRBV7-9 and TRBJ1-3; no firm D call. The receptor was isolated from a man aged 45-60 years in good health and CMV-seropositive. The sample consisted of PBMCs. The CDR3 DNA reads TGTGCCAGCAGTCCCTACAGAGACTCTGGAAACACCATATATTTT. This sequence encodes CASSPYRDSGNTIYF.